These 16 T cell receptor beta chains originate from one sample sequenced in a study of blood T cell repertoires in COVID-19. Only in-frame clones appear in the TCRdb table, and some are missing; sequencing was by immunoSEQ multiplex PCR. Among under 300,000 clones listed, roughly 82% were seen once. Sequenced sample: peripheral blood. Source of these receptors: an elderly woman with active or convalescent COVID-19.

J is TRBJ2-3 and V is TRBV5-1; 10 bases fit TRBD2. This CDR3 comprises 16 residues. Germline loops: CDR1 SGHRS, CDR2 YFSETQ. The ends lost 0 bases at V and 2 bases at J; junction bases unmatched: 3. CDR3 nucleotide sequence: TGCGCCAGCAGCTTGGAACTAGCGGGAACCACAGATACGCAGTATTTT. It codes for CASSLELAGTTDTQYF.

The gene calls are TRBV23-1 and TRBJ2-5; D possibly corresponds to TRBD1 (6 bases). TRBV23-1 is identified as an open reading frame with a role that is uncertain. Trimming stripped 2 bases from V and 5 bases from J, with 18 bases between. The CDR3 extends over 16 amino acids. The CDR3 reads CASSQTLQGDGETQYF. CDR3 sequence (DNA): TGCGCCAGCAGTCAAACCCTACAGGGCGACGGGGAGACCCAGTACTTC.

The rearrangement joins TRBV6-1 to TRBJ1-3; D ambiguous. The germline V gene encodes CDR1 MNHNS and CDR2 SASEGT. Trimming removed 3 bases from V and 0 bases from J, with 9 bases in between. The CDR3 sequence is 15 residues long. The CDR3 bases are TGTGCCAGCAGTGAGCAACTACGCTCTGGAAACACCATATATTTT. Protein sequence: CASSEQLRSGNTIYF.

This clone was picked up one time. The V gene is TRBV19, the J gene TRBJ1-4; unclear D gene. Looked up from germline, CDR1 is LNHDA and CDR2 is SQIVND (reference sequence). The germline V and J ends were trimmed by 8 bases and 5 bases, with 12 bases remaining between them. CDR3 size: 13 residues. CDR3 sequence reads: CASGSGGNEKLFF. CDR3 in DNA: TGTGCCAGTGGATCAGGAGGGAATGAAAAACTGTTTTTT.

The rearrangement uses TRBV7-7 and TRBJ2-5; TRBD2 matches at 12 bases. CDR3 length equals 15 residues. Germline V gene lookup returns CDR1 SSHAT and CDR2 FNYEAQ (reference sequence). V lost 5 bases and J lost 5; bases outside the gene matches: 6. The CDR3 reads CASSQGLAGGETQYF. DNA of the CDR3: TGTGCCAGCAGCCAGGGACTAGCGGGCGGGGAGACCCAGTACTTC.

The rearrangement uses TRBV28 and TRBJ1-2; no definite D call. This CDR3 comprises 15 residues. With 7 bases removed from V and 2 bases from J, the gap between germline ends came to 17 bases. Germline assignment: CDR1 MDHEN and CDR2 SYDVKM. The CDR3 spells CASTPQARVNYGYTF. For the CDR3, the DNA is TGTGCCAGCACCCCCCAAGCGCGAGTAAACTATGGCTACACCTTC.

V and J are TRBV19 and TRBJ1-1, with 7 nucleotides matching TRBD1. Germline V lookup: CDR1 LNHDA, CDR2 SQIVND (reference sequence). V trimming: 4 bases; J trimming: 5 bases; junction bases outside the gene matches: 10. The CDR3 runs 15 residues. In DNA, the CDR3 is TGTGCCAGTAGTACGATCGACAGGGTAGGGACTGAAGCTTTCTTT. It codes for CASSTIDRVGTEAFF.

Note on this clone: At the DNA level, this CDR3 is encoded by other sequences in the same sample as well. This rearrangement joins TRBV3-1 (or the pseudogene TRBV3-2) to TRBJ2-2, with D maybe TRBD1 (5 bases). The CDR3 loop spans 14 amino acids. Trimming took off 3 bases at V and 6 bases at J, with 11 bases between the two ends. The germline CDR1 and CDR2 sequences are LGHDT and YNNKEL (reference sequence). CDR3 sequence: CASSHRDRAGELFF. The DNA for the CDR3 is TGTGCCAGCAGCCACAGGGATAGGGCCGGGGAGCTGTTTTTT.

The chain links TRBV5-1 to TRBJ2-5; 12 nucleotides line up with TRBD2. This CDR3 has 15 amino acids. With V trimmed by 4 bases and J by 3 bases, 4 bases remained unmatched. Germline values: CDR1 SGHRS, CDR2 YFSETQ. The CDR3 loop reads CASSLAGGPEETQYF. CDR3 sequence (DNA): TGCGCCAGCAGCCTAGCGGGAGGGCCGGAAGAGACCCAGTACTTC.

J is TRBJ2-6 and V is TRBV5-6; D possibly corresponds to TRBD1 (6 bases). CDR3 length equals 19 residues. V was trimmed by 0 bases and J by 4 bases, leaving 20 bases between them. The germline gives CDR1 SGHDT, CDR2 YYEEEE. The CDR3 nucleotides read TGTGCCAGCAGCTTGGGGTACAGGGAGCTGTATGGCGGGGCCAACGTCCTGACTTTC. It yields the protein CASSLGYRELYGGANVLTF.

This chain connects TRBV11-2 to TRBJ1-1, with a tentative D call TRBD1 (5 bases). CDR1 SGHAT and CDR2 FQNNGV come from the germline V gene. Trimming pared 1 base from V and 3 bases from J, leaving 15 bases between. This CDR3 is 16 amino acids long. The CDR3 sequence: CASSLAASRVDTEAFF. The CDR3 DNA is TGTGCCAGCAGCTTAGCAGCATCCAGGGTAGACACTGAAGCTTTCTTT. The variable domain in full, with the rest retrieved from reference TRBV11-2 and TRBJ1-1, is EAGVAQSPRYKIIEKRQSVAFWCNPISGHATLYWYQQILGQGPKLLIQFQNNGVVDDSQLPKDRFSAERLKGVDSTLKIQPAKLEDSAVYLCASSLAASRVDTEAFFGQGTRLTVV.

A single count supports this clone. The V gene is TRBV11-2, the J gene TRBJ2-7, with 7 bases matching TRBD1. CDR1 is SGHAT, CDR2 FQNNGV, per germline. The CDR3 is 17 amino acids. J gave up 3 bases and V 4 bases, and 15 bases lay outside the gene matches. CDR3 bases: TGTGCCAGCAGCTATCTCGACAGGGCGATCCCGCTCTACGAGCAGTACTTC. Encoded protein: CASSYLDRAIPLYEQYF.

V gene TRBV2 combines with J gene TRBJ1-3; TRBD1 might be the D (5 bases). The CDR3 is 14 residues long. CDR1 and CDR2 (germline): SNHLY, FYNNEI. The V end was cut by 5 bases, the J end by 1 base, with 9 bases between. In nucleotides, the CDR3 is TGTGCCAGCAGTTATGGGACTTCTGGAAACACCATATATTTT. This encodes CASSYGTSGNTIYF.

The chain joins TRBV5-1 to TRBJ1-5; the match to TRBD1 covers 9 bases. Germline CDR1 SGHRS, CDR2 YFSETQ. With V trimmed by 2 bases and J by 7 bases, 4 bases remained unmatched. This CDR3 comprises 14 residues. The CDR3 loop is CASSLTGGEQPQHF. Written as DNA, the CDR3 is TGCGCCAGCAGCTTAACAGGGGGCGAACAGCCCCAGCATTTT.

The chain links TRBV9 to TRBJ1-2; TRBD1 aligns across 9 bases. This CDR3 is built from 14 residues. CDR1 SGDLS and CDR2 YYNGEE come from the germline V gene. V dropped 4 bases and J dropped 6; count of bases not matched to a gene: 7. The chain's CDR3 is CASSPGTGSDGYTF. For the CDR3, the DNA is TGTGCCAGCAGCCCCGGGACAGGGTCCGATGGCTACACCTTC.

This chain uses TRBV7-6 with TRBJ1-6, with 9 nucleotides matching TRBD1. V lost 5 bases, J lost 7 bases, and 12 bases stayed unmatched. Germline CDR1 reads SGHVS; CDR2 reads FNYEAQ. CDR3 length: 17 residues. The DNA of the CDR3 is TGTGCCAGCAGCCCCGGACAGGGGCTAGGAAGGAATTCACCCCTCCACTTT. Protein: CASSPGQGLGRNSPLHF.